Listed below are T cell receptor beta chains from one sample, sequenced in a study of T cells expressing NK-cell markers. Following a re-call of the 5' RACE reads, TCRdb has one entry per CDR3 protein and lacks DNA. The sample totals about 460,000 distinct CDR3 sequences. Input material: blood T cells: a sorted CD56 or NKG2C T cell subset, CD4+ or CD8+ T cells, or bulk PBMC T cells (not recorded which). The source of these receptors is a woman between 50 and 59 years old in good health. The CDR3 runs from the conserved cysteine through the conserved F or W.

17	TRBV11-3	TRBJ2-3	CASSLRTSGRAADTQYF
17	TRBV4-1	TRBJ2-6	CASRPLYRESGANVLTF
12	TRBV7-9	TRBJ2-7	CASSLGQRGMYF
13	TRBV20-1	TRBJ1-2	CSARVDSNYGYTF
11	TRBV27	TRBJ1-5	CASKGNQPQHF
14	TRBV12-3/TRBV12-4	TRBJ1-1	CASSLAAVGTEAFF
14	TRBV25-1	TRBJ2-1	CASSEWPVYNEQFF
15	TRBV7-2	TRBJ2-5	CASSWTSGTQETQYF
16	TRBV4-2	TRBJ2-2	CASSQEAGQNTGELFF
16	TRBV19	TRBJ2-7	CASSPPTRDSLYEQYF
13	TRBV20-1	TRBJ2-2	CSARIRVGGELFF
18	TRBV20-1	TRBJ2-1	CSAIGLAGGSSSYNEQFF
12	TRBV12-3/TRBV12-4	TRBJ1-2	CASSLRSYGYTF
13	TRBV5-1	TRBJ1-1	CASSLMRQAEAFF
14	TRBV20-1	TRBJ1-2	CSARPIGQGKGYTF
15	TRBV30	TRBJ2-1	CAWRGPRDGYNEQFF
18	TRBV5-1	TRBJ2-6	CASSPGTGRHSGANVLTF
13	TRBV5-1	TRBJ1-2	CASSPPGAYGYTF
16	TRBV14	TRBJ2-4	CASSASGRTSKNIQYF
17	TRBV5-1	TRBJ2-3	CASSFAPNKITPNTQYF
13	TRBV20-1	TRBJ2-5	CSASVQGQETQYF
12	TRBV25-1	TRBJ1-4	CASKQGSEKLFF
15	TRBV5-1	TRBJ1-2	CASRPGTASAYGYTF
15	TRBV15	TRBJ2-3	CATSRPLELTDTQYF
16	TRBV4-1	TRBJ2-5	CASSQDGGRGQETQYF
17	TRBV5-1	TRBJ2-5	CASRKGREPSYQETQYF
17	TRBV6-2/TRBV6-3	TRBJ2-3	CASSYSIRLAGTDTQYF
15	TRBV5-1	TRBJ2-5	CASRPTSGSGETQYF
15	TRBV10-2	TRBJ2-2	CASSESQTYTGELFF
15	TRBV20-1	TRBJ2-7	CSGLAFFEGSYEQYF
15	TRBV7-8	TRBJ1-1	CARTQGEGVNTEAFF
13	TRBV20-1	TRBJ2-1	CSARAGSYNEQFF
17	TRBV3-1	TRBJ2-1	CASSQNSASGFYNEQFF
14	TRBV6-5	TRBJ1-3	CASRRAPSGNTIYF
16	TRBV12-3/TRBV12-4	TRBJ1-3	CASSSQSGPSGNTIYF
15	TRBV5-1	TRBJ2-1	CASSLEPTTSGSEFF
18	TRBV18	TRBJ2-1	CASSPLFLRERSYNEQFF
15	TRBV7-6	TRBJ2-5	CASSPAGRGAETQYF
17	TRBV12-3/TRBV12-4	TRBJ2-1	CASIRSTPGGSYNEQFF
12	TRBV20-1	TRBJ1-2	CSARDTVFSYTF
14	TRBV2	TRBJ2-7	CASSTVPVDYEQYF
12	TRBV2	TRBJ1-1	CASRRQRQEAFF
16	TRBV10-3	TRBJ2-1	CAISDLAGASVDEQFF
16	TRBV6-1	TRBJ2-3	CASSQEISLSTDTQYF
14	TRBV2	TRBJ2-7	CASKGRAGAYEQYF
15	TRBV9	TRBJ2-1	CASSLLAGALNEQFF
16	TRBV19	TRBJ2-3	CASSIGLAARTDTQYF
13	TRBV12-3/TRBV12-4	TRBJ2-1	CASSLVAGYETFF
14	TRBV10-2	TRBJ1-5	CASKEGQGDQPQHF
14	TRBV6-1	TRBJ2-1	CASSELWVSNEQFF
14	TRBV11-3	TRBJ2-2	CASTQLGSAGELFF
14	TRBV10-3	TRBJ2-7	CAIGSGRGNYEQYF
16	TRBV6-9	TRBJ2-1	CASSYSSGSSYNEQFF
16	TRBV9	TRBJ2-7	CASSVAGTSSTGEQYF
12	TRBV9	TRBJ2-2	CASTTNTGELFF
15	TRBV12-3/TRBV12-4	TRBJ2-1	CASSFQGSAYNEQFF
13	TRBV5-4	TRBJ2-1	CASSLPRPNEQFF
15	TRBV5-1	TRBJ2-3	CASSLRGSGLDTQYF
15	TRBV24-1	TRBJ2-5	CATSDQQGAGETQYF
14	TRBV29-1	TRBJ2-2	CSVYSGPNTGELFF